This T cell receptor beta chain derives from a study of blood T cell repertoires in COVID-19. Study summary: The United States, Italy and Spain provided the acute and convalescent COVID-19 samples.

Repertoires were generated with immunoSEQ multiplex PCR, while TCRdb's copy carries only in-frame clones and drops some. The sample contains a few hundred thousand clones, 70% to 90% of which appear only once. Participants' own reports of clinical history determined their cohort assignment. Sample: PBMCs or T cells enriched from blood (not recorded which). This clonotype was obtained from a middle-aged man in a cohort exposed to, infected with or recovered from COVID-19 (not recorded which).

CDR3 in amino acids: CASSPGTGGAGQYF. In nucleotides, the CDR3 is TGCGCCAGCAGCCCCGGGACAGGGGGCGCGGGGCAGTACTTC. J is TRBJ2-7 and V is TRBV5-1; 12 bases match TRBD1. CDR1 is SGHRS, CDR2 YFSETQ, per germline. This CDR3 is built from 14 residues. J lost 9 bases, V lost 4 bases, and 8 bases had no gene match.